These 16 T cell receptor beta chains came from one sample sequenced in a study of shared clonotypes between healthy human individuals. Profiling relied on immunoSEQ multiplex PCR, and the TCRdb table lists in-frame clones only, not all of them. The sample records roughly 2.6 million clones, just over 90% being singletons. The sample taken for sequencing was naive CD4+ T cells sorted from blood. Subset described: CD45RA+ positively selected. All receptors come from a young man in good health.

The rearrangement uses TRBV25-1 and TRBJ1-2; D call uncertain. There are 14 residues in the CDR3. V shed 1 base and J shed 4 bases, with 10 bases lying between them. Germline lookup yields CDR1 MGHDK and CDR2 SYGVNS. The CDR3 spells CASSESFVGYGYTF. The CDR3 region has the DNA TGTGCCAGCAGTGAATCGTTCGTCGGCTATGGCTACACCTTC.

This clone was found once. The chain combines TRBV6-5 with TRBJ1-2; 8 positions agree with TRBD1. Trimming at V came to 8 bases and at J to 8 bases, leaving 13 bases not matched to a gene. The germline V gene encodes CDR1 MNHEY and CDR2 SVGAGI. The CDR3 runs 14 residues. The CDR3 sequence: CASRPGQARGGYTF. The CDR3 DNA reads as TGTGCCAGCCGACCGGGACAGGCTCGCGGGGGCTACACCTTC.

The chain carries TRBV7-9 and TRBJ2-1, with D maybe TRBD2 (6 bases). The CDR3 is 14 amino acids. Trimming shortened V by 8 bases and J by 7 bases, and 18 bases separated the two germline ends. Germline assignment: CDR1 SEHNR and CDR2 FQNEAQ (reference sequence). The CDR3 protein is CASRPERDLNEQFF. CDR3 in DNA: TGTGCCAGCCGTCCTGAACGGGACTTAAATGAGCAGTTCTTC.

This rearrangement joins TRBV15 to TRBJ2-1, with 12 bases matching TRBD2. CDR3 length equals 18 residues. V lost 0 bases to trimming and J lost 8 bases; unmatched junction nucleotides: 11. Germline V gene data show CDR1 as LNHNV and CDR2 as YYDKDF (reference sequence). The CDR3 region has the DNA TGTGCCACCAGCAGAGATCCTGTTACTAGCGGGAGGATCTATGAGCAGTTCTTC. As protein: CATSRDPVTSGRIYEQFF.

V usage is TRBV4-1 and J usage is TRBJ2-2, with 10 positions matching TRBD2. V shed 1 base, J shed 4 bases, and the junction held 9 bases outside the gene matches. The CDR3 length is 18 residues. CDR1 and CDR2 (germline): MGHRA, YSYEKL. This CDR3 reads CASSQGTAGGPFTGELFF. The CDR3 DNA reads as TGCGCCAGCAGCCAAGGGACAGCGGGGGGGCCATTCACCGGGGAGCTGTTTTTT.

The chain employs TRBV9 and TRBJ2-7, with TRBD2 matching 8 bases. J gave up 4 bases and V 4 bases, and 7 bases lay outside the gene matches. The CDR3 is made up of 14 amino acids. Germline V gives CDR1 SGDLS, CDR2 YYNGEE. DNA for the CDR3: TGTGCCAGCAGCCCCGGGGGGGCCTTGTACGAGCAGTACTTC. Translated, it gives CASSPGGALYEQYF.

A few counts support this clone. The chain has TRBV2 and TRBJ2-7; no firm D call. Trimming took off 5 bases at V and 6 bases at J, with 11 bases between the two ends. The CDR3 is made up of 12 amino acids. CDR1 is SNHLY, CDR2 FYNNEI, per germline. In DNA form, the CDR3 reads TGTGCCAGCAGTCTGGCAATCGGCGAGCAGTACTTC. Its protein product is CASSLAIGEQYF. The full variable domain, with the rest looked up from reference TRBV2 and TRBJ2-7, is EPEVTQTPSHQVTQMGQEVILRCVPISNHLYFYWYRQILGQKVEFLVSFYNNEISEKSEIFDDQFSVERPDGSNFTLKIRSTKLEDSAMYFCASSLAIGEQYFGPGTRLTVT.

The rearrangement joins TRBV10-3 to TRBJ1-3; a possible D gene is TRBD1 (6 bases). Per the germline V gene, CDR1 is ENHRY and CDR2 is SYGVKD. The CDR3 length is 19 residues. The germline V and J ends were trimmed by 4 bases and 1 base, with 23 bases remaining between them. Written as DNA, the CDR3 is TGTGCCATCAGTGGCGCCGCAGGGACAAGCCTAAGTTCTGGAAACACCATATATTTT. Translating gives CAISGAAGTSLSSGNTIYF.

The chain carries TRBV7-6 and TRBJ2-7; 9 bases are shared with TRBD2. Unmatched junction bases numbered 6, after V lost 8 bases and J lost 4 bases. CDR3 length: 13 amino acids. CDR1 and CDR2 from the germline V gene are SGHVS and FNYEAQ. The CDR3, as DNA: TGTGCCAGCGCCAGACTAGCGGAATACGAGCAGTACTTC. This encodes CASARLAEYEQYF.

The V and J genes are TRBV10-2 and TRBJ2-3, with D maybe TRBD2 (6 bases). Germline-derived CDR1 and CDR2 are WSHSY and SAAADI. The CDR3 covers 15 residues. V was shortened by 3 bases and J by 3 bases, with 13 bases between the two germline ends. The CDR3 region has the DNA TGCGCCAGCAGTGATTGGAGAGGGAGGACAGATACGCAGTATTTT. Encoded protein: CASSDWRGRTDTQYF.

The CDR3 reads CASSSHSPSSYNEQFF. CDR3 nucleotide sequence: TGTGCCAGCAGCTCACATTCTCCGAGCTCCTACAATGAGCAGTTCTTC. This chain uses TRBV11-2 with TRBJ2-1; D gene unclear. V lost 4 bases and J 0 bases, leaving 13 bases between the germline ends. Germline CDR1 SGHAT, CDR2 FQNNGV. The CDR3 consists of 16 residues. The variable domain in full, completed from reference TRBV11-2 and TRBJ2-1, reads EAGVAQSPRYKIIEKRQSVAFWCNPISGHATLYWYQQILGQGPKLLIQFQNNGVVDDSQLPKDRFSAERLKGVDSTLKIQPAKLEDSAVYLCASSSHSPSSYNEQFFGPGTRLTVL.

This chain uses TRBV9 with TRBJ2-5; TRBD1 is a possible D gene (5 bases). V lost 3 bases and J lost 2, with 14 bases in between. Germline CDR1 is SGDLS and CDR2 is YYNGEE. The CDR3 runs 15 residues. CDR3 in DNA: TGTGCCAGCAGCGCCTCACTTGGGGCTCAAGAGACCCAGTACTTC. It yields the protein CASSASLGAQETQYF.

The genes are TRBV5-6 and TRBJ2-7, with D perhaps TRBD1 (5 bases). V was cut by 0 bases and J by 5 bases, with 12 bases left in between. CDR3 length: 14 residues. Germline values: CDR1 SGHDT, CDR2 YYEEEE. This CDR3 is CASSLGAGSHEQYF. The CDR3 bases are TGTGCCAGCAGCTTGGGGGCAGGGTCGCACGAGCAGTACTTC.

This clone was recorded a few times. This sample also contains other DNA sequences that code for the same CDR3. The J gene is TRBJ2-5, the V gene TRBV6-5; D tentatively reads TRBD1 or TRBD2 (6 bases each). The ends were cut back, 0 bases at V and 5 bases at J, with 10 bases in the middle. The CDR3 has 14 residues. The germline V gene has CDR1 MNHEY and CDR2 SVGAGI. The CDR3 reads CASSYSGGAETQYF. The CDR3 coding sequence is TGTGCCAGCAGTTACTCGGGGGGCGCGGAGACCCAGTACTTC.

The V gene is TRBV6-6, the J gene TRBJ2-2; 8 bases map to TRBD2. The CDR3 totals 15 residues. V shed 2 bases, J shed 5 bases, and the junction held 4 bases outside the gene matches. Germline CDR1 reads MNHNY; CDR2 reads SVGAGI (reference sequence). CDR3 nucleotide sequence: TGTGCCAGCAGTTACGTTAGCGGGACAACCGGGGAGCTGTTTTTT. Protein: CASSYVSGTTGELFF.

Points on this clone: No conserved phenylalanine or tryptophan is present at the end of the CDR3, so a read error is the likely explanation. V gene TRBV7-9 combines with J gene TRBJ1-2, with unresolved D. The length of the CDR3 is 14 residues. V gave up 1 base and J gave up 4 bases, with 10 bases separating them. The V gene's germline CDR1 is SEHNR and CDR2 FQNEAQ (reference sequence). The CDR3 DNA follows: TGTGCCAGCAGCTTAGATCCGACCTCCTATGGCTACACCCTC. This encodes CASSLDPTSYGYTL.